This TCR beta chain was recovered during a study of shared clonotypes between healthy human individuals. Study information: Donors, aged 18 to 49, were a couple of women and a few men.

In the CD4+ fraction, cells were divided into CD45RA+ naive and CD45RA-negative memory subsets. Assay: immunoSEQ multiplex PCR; the TCRdb copy retains only in-frame clones and omits some. The sample holds about 2.4 million clones; approximately 92% are singletons and the top ten take 0.13% to 0.15%. Germline V lookup: CDR1 SGHRS, CDR2 YFSETQ. The CDR3 spans 15 residues. With V trimmed by 4 bases and J by 2 bases, 9 bases remained unmatched. Sequences were obtained from naive CD4+ T cells sorted from blood. Regarding subset: CD45RA+ positively selected. This receptor was taken from a man aged 18 to 29 in good health. The chain joins TRBV5-1 to TRBJ2-7; 7 bases fit TRBD1. Here the CDR3 reads CASSKGQKPTYEQYF. The CDR3 nucleotides read TGCGCCAGCAGCAAGGGACAGAAGCCTACCTACGAGCAGTACTTC.